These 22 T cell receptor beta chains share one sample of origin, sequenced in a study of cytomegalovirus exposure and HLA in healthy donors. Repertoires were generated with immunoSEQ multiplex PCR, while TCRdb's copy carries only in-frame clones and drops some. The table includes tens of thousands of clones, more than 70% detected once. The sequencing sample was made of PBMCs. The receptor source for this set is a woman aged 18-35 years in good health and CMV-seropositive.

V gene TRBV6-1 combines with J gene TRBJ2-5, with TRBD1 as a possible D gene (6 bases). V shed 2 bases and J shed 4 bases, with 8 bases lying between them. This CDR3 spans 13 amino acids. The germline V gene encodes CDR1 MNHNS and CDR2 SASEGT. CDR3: CASSELGAETQYF. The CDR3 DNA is TGTGCCAGCAGTGAATTGGGGGCAGAGACCCAGTACTTC.

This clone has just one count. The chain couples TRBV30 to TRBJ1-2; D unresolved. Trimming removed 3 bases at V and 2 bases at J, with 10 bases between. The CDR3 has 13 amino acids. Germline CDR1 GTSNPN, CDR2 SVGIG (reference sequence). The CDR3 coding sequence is TGTGCCTGGAGGGGAGCAGCAAACTATGGCTACACCTTC. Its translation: CAWRGAANYGYTF.

The chain's CDR3 is CASQGGYGYTF. The DNA for the CDR3 is TGTGCCAGCCAGGGAGGCTATGGCTACACCTTC. The chain uses TRBV6-5 and TRBJ1-2, with D possibly TRBD1 on 5 matching bases. The V gene lost 8 bases and the J gene lost 4 bases, with 8 bases spanning the gap. This CDR3 spans 11 amino acids. The germline CDR1 and CDR2 sequences are MNHEY and SVGAGI.

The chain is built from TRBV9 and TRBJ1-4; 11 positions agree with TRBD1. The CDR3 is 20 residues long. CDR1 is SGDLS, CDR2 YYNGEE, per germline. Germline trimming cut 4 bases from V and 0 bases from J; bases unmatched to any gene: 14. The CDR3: CASSSRPQGQGGATNEKLFF. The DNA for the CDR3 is TGTGCCAGCAGCTCACGACCCCAGGGACAGGGGGGGGCAACTAATGAAAAACTGTTTTTT.

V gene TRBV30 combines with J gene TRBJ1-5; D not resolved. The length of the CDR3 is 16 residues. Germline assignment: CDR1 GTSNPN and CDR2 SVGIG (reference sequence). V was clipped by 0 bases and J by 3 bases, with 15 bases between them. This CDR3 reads CAWSVERVRHNQPQHF. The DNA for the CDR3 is TGTGCCTGGAGTGTAGAGAGGGTGAGGCACAATCAGCCCCAGCATTTT.

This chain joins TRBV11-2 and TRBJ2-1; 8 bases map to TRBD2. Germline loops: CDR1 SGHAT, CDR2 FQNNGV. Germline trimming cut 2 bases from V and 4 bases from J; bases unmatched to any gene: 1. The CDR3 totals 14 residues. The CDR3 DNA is TGTGCCAGCAGCTTAACTAGCGGATACAATGAGCAGTTCTTC. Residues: CASSLTSGYNEQFF.

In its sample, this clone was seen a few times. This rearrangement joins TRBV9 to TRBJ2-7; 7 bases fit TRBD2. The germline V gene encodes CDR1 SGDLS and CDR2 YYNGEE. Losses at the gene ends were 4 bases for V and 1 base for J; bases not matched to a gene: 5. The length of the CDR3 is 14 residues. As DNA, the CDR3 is TGTGCCAGCAGCCCGGCAGCGGGATCCTACGAGCAGTACTTC. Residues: CASSPAAGSYEQYF. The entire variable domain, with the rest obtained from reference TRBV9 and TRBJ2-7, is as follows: DSGVTQTPKHLITATGQRVTLRCSPRSGDLSVYWYQQSLDQGLQFLIQYYNGEERAKGNILERFSAQQFPDLHSELNLSSLELGDSALYFCASSPAAGSYEQYFGPGTRLTVT.

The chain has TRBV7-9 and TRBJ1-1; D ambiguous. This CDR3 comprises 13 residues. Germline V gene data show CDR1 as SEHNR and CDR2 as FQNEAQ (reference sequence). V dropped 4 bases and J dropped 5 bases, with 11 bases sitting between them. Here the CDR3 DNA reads TGTGCCAGCAGCTACCTCGGGGTAACTGAAGCTTTCTTT. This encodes CASSYLGVTEAFF. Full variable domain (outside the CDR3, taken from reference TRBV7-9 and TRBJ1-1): DTGVSQNPRHKITKRGQNVTFRCDPISEHNRLYWYRQTLGQGPEFLTYFQNEAQLEKSRLLSDRFSAERPKGSFSTLEIQRTEQGDSAMYLCASSYLGVTEAFFGQGTRLTVV.

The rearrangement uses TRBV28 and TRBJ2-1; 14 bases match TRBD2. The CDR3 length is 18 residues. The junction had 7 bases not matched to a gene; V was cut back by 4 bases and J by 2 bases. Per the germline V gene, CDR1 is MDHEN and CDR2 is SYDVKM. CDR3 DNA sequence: TGTGCCAGCAGTTATCGACTAGCGGGGGGGCCCCCCTACAATGAGCAGTTCTTC. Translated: CASSYRLAGGPPYNEQFF. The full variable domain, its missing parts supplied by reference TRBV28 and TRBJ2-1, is DVKVTQSSRYLVKRTGEKVFLECVQDMDHENMFWYRQDPGLGLRLIYFSYDVKMKEKGDIPEGYSVSREKKERFSLILESASTNQTSMYLCASSYRLAGGPPYNEQFFGPGTRLTVL.

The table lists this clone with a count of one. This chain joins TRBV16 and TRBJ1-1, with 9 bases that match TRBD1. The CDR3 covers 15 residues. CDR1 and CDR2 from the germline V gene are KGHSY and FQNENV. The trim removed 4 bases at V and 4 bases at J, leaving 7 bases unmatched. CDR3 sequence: CASSRITGGGTEAFF. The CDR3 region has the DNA TGTGCCAGCAGCCGGATAACAGGGGGCGGCACTGAAGCTTTCTTT.

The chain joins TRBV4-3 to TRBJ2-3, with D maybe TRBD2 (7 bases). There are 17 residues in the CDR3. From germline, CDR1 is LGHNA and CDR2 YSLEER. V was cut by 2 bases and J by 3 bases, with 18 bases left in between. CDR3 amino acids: CASSQRGGSPGTDTQYF. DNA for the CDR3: TGCGCCAGCAGCCAAAGGGGGGGCTCACCGGGGACAGATACGCAGTATTTT.

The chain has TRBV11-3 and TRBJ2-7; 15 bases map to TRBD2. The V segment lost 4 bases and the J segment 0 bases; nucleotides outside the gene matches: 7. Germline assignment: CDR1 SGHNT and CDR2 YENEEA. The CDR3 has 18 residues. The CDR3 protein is CASSSSGTSGGNSYEQYF. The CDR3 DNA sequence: TGTGCCAGCAGCTCCTCCGGGACTAGCGGGGGGAACTCCTACGAGCAGTACTTC.

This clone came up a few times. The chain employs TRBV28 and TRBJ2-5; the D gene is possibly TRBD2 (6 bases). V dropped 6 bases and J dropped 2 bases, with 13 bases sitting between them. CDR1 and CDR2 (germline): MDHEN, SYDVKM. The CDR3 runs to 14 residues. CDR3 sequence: CASSPGLNQETQYF. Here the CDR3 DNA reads TGTGCCAGCAGCCCCGGACTAAATCAAGAGACCCAGTACTTC.

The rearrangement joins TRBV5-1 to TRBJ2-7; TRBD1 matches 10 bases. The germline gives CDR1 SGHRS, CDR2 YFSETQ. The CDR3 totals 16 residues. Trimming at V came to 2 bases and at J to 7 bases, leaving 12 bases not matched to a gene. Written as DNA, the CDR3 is TGCGCCAGCAGCTTTTTTACAGGACAGGGGGATGGGGAGCAGTACTTC. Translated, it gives CASSFFTGQGDGEQYF.

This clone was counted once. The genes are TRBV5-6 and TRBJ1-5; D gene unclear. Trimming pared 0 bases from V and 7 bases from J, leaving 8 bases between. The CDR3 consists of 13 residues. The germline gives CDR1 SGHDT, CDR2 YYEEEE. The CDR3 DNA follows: TGTGCCAGCAGCTTGGGGGGAGGGCAGCCCCAGCATTTT. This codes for CASSLGGGQPQHF.

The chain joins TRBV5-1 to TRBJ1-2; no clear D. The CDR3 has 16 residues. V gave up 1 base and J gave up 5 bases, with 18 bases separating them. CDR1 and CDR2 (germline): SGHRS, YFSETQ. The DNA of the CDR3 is TGCGCCAGCAGCTTGTCGTCAGGAAAAGGCGGGTATGGCTACACCTTC. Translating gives CASSLSSGKGGYGYTF.

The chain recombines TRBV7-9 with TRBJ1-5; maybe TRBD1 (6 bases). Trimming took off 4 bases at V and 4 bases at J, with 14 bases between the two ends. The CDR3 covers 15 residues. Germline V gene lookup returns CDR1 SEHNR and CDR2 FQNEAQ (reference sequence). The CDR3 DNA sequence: TGTGCCAGCAGCTCCACAGGGTTTGTTAATCAGCCCCAGCATTTT. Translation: CASSSTGFVNQPQHF.

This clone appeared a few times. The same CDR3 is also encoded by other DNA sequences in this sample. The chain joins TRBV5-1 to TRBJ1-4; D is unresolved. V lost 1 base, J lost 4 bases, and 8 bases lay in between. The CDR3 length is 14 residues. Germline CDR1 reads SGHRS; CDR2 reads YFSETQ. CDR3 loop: CASSLSTFNEKLFF. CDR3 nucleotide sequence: TGCGCCAGCAGCTTGAGTACATTTAATGAAAAACTGTTTTTT.

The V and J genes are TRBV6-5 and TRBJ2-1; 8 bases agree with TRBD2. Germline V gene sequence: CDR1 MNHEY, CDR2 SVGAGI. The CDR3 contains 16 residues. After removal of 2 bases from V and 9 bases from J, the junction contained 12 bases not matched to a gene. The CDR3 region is CASSYGGIGGGGEQFF. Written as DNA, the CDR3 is TGTGCCAGCAGTTACGGAGGGATCGGGGGGGGCGGTGAGCAGTTCTTC.

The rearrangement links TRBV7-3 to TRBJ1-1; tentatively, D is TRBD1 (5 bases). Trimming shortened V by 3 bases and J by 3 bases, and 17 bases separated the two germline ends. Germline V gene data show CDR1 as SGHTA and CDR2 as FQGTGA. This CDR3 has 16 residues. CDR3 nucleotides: TGTGCCAGCAGCTTGTCAGGGATGCGGGGCGACACTGAAGCTTTCTTT. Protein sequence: CASSLSGMRGDTEAFF.

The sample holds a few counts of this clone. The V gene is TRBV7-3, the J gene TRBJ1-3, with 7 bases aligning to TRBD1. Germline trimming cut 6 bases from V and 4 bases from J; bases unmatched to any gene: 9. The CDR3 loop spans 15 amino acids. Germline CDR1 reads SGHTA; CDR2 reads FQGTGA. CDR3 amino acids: CASSLFRGSGNTIYF. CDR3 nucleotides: TGTGCCAGCAGTTTGTTCAGGGGGTCCGGAAACACCATATATTTT. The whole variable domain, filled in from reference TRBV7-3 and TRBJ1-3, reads GAGVSQTPSNKVTEKGKYVELRCDPISGHTALYWYRQSLGQGPEFLIYFQGTGAADDSGLPNDRFFAVRPEGSVSTLKIQRTERGDSAVYLCASSLFRGSGNTIYFGEGSWLTVV.

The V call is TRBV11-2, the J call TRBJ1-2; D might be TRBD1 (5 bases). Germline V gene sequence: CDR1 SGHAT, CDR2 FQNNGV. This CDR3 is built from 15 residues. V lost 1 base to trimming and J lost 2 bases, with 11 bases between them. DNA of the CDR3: TGTGCCAGCAGCTTAGGGCAGGGAGGGAACTATGGCTACACCTTC. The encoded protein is CASSLGQGGNYGYTF. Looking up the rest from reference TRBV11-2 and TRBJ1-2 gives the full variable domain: EAGVAQSPRYKIIEKRQSVAFWCNPISGHATLYWYQQILGQGPKLLIQFQNNGVVDDSQLPKDRFSAERLKGVDSTLKIQPAKLEDSAVYLCASSLGQGGNYGYTFGSGTRLTVV.